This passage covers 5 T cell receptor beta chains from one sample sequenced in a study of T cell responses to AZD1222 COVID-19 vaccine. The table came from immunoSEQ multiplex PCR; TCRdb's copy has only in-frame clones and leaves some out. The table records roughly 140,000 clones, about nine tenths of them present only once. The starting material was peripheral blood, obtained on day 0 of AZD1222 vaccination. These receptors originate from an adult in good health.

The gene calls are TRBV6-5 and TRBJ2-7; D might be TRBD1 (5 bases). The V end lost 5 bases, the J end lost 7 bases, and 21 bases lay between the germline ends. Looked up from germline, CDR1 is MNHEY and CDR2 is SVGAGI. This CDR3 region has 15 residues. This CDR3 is CASSPQPQVPREQYF. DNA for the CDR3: TGTGCCAGCAGTCCCCAGCCACAGGTTCCCAGGGAGCAGTACTTC.

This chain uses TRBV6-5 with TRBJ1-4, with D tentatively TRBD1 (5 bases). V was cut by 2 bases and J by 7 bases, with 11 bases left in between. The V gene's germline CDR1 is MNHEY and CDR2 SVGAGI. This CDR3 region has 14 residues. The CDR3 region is CASSYPGRGEKLFF. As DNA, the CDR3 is TGTGCCAGCAGTTACCCAGGGAGGGGTGAAAAACTGTTTTTT.

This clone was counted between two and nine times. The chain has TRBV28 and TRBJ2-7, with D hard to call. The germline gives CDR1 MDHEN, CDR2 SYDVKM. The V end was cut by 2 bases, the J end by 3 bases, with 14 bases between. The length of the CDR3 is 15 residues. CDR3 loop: CASSLALELRYEQYF. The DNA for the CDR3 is TGTGCCAGCAGTTTAGCCCTCGAGTTACGCTACGAGCAGTACTTC.

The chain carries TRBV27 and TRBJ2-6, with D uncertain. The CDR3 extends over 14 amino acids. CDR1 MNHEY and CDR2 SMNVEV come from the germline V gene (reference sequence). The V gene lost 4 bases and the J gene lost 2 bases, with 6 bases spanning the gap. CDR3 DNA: TGTGCCAGCAGTTATGAGGCTGGGGCCAACGTCCTGACTTTC. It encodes CASSYEAGANVLTF.

This CDR3 is CASSKNMGTQTEAFF. Written as DNA, the CDR3 is TGTGCCAGCAGCAAAAATATGGGGACTCAGACTGAAGCTTTCTTT. The chain links TRBV21-1 to TRBJ1-1. TRBV21-1 is labeled a pseudogene. The CDR3 runs to 15 residues.